This T cell receptor (beta chain) derives from a study of blood T cell repertoires in COVID-19. Study in general: Sites in the United States, Italy and Spain provided acute and convalescent COVID-19 samples.

Libraries were prepared by immunoSEQ multiplex PCR; TCRdb keeps only in-frame clonotypes and omits some of them. The sample lists around 70,000 clones, roughly four fifths occurring once. Sequencing was done on a sample of peripheral blood. The receptor was derived from a man aged 65-85 years with acute or convalescent COVID-19.

The CDR3 region has the DNA TGTGCAAGTCGCTTAGGTTCGGACAGGGGTGCCGGTGACTATGGCTACACCTTC. It encodes CASRLGSDRGAGDYGYTF. The rearrangement links TRBV12-2 to TRBJ1-2; the table gives TRBD1 as D, unverified against the DNA. TRBV12-2 is assigned pseudogene status. The CDR3 totals 18 residues.